This T cell receptor beta chain derives from a study of OX40 agonist ivuxolimab in advanced cancers. Study as a whole: Therapy given before enrollment (anti-PD-1, anti-PD-L1 or anti-CTLA-4) was allowed, and under 45% had some. Partial response was recorded in three patients: one hepatocellular carcinoma and two cutaneous melanoma cases. General study points: The authors also found low normalized T-cell clonal expansion in some nonresponders.

Using immunoSEQ multiplex PCR, the repertoire was profiled, and TCRdb retains in-frame clones only, with some absent. Here the sample spans approximately 39,000 clones, about 87% being singletons. Any history of autoimmune disease or systemic immunosuppression disqualified patients. On this clone: Its specificity is unknown.

The CDR3 length is 18 residues. The V gene end was trimmed by 2 bases and the J gene end by 1 base; junction bases not matched to a gene: 8. Germline V lookup: CDR1 SGHNT, CDR2 YYREEE (reference sequence). The genes are TRBV5-4 and TRBJ2-3; 12 bases match TRBD2. This clonotype was sampled from an adult with an advanced solid tumor such as melanoma, head and neck, liver or kidney cancer. The source material was CD4+ or CD8+ T cells sorted from blood, sampled in a trial of the OX40 agonist ivuxolimab. This chain's CDR3 is CASSLPLAGGPGTDTQYF. The CDR3 region has the DNA TGTGCCAGCAGCTTACCCCTAGCGGGGGGGCCGGGCACAGATACGCAGTATTTT.